A single sample gave rise to the 28 T cell receptor beta chains below, sequenced in a study of T cell repertoires in cytomegalovirus infection. TCRdb fed the reads into MiXCR, producing one record per CDR3 protein. The sample includes roughly 300,000 distinct CDR3 sequences, about a quarter of them seen just once. Sequencing used PBMCs. These receptor sequences come from a human donor in good health (CMV status not recorded). Some clones in this sample may be carry-over from other donors' samples.

This clonotype was found many times. The rearrangement uses TRBV7-2 and TRBJ2-7; 7 bases line up with TRBD2. The CDR3 spans 15 residues. Trimming at V came to 2 bases and at J to 2 bases, leaving 6 bases not matched to a gene. CDR1 and CDR2 from the germline V gene are SGHTA and FQGNSA. The CDR3 protein is CASSLTGLGTYEQYF. The DNA for the CDR3 is TGTGCCAGCAGCTTAACCGGACTAGGCACCTACGAGCAGTACTTC. Combining the CDR3 with reference TRBV7-2 and TRBJ2-7 gives the whole variable domain GAGVSQSPSNKVTEKGKDVELRCDPISGHTALYWYRQSLGQGLEFLIYFQGNSAPDKSGLPSDRFSAERTGGSVSTLTIQRTQQEDSAVYLCASSLTGLGTYEQYFGPGTRLTVT.

The gene calls are TRBV28 and TRBJ2-3; the D gene is possibly TRBD2 (6 bases). This CDR3 is built from 13 residues. Germline values: CDR1 MDHEN, CDR2 SYDVKM. V lost 4 bases and J lost 9, with 14 bases in between. Here the CDR3 DNA reads TGTGCCAGCAGTTCGGGACTCCTATTCACGCAGTATTTT. This gives the protein CASSSGLLFTQYF.

This clonotype was observed a handful of times. The chain is built from TRBV28 and TRBJ1-5, with a tentative D call TRBD1 (6 bases). Trimming shortened V by 0 bases and J by 0 bases, and 9 bases separated the two germline ends. Germline V gene data show CDR1 as MDHEN and CDR2 as SYDVKM. The CDR3 spans 16 residues. CDR3 in amino acids: CASSLWDSNSNQPQHF. The CDR3 DNA follows: TGTGCCAGCAGTTTATGGGACAGTAATAGCAATCAGCCCCAGCATTTT.

The chain joins TRBV2 to TRBJ1-6; D ambiguous. There are 13 residues in the CDR3. Germline V CDR1 and CDR2: SNHLY, FYNNEI. Trimming shortened V by 6 bases and J by 6 bases, and 9 bases separated the two germline ends. CDR3 bases: TGTGCCAGCAGAGCGTCAAGTAATTCACCCCTCCACTTT. Protein sequence: CASRASSNSPLHF.

V is TRBV28 and J is TRBJ2-3; TRBD2 agrees at 9 bases. The germline V gene encodes CDR1 MDHEN and CDR2 SYDVKM. The CDR3 sequence is 20 residues long. V shed 4 bases, J shed 1 base, and the junction held 18 bases outside the gene matches. Here the CDR3 DNA reads TGTGCCAGCAGTTCTCTAGGACTAGCGAACCCTTGGGGGGGCACAGATACGCAGTATTTT. This translates into CASSSLGLANPWGGTDTQYF. The full variable domain, its missing parts supplied by reference TRBV28 and TRBJ2-3, is DVKVTQSSRYLVKRTGEKVFLECVQDMDHENMFWYRQDPGLGLRLIYFSYDVKMKEKGDIPEGYSVSREKKERFSLILESASTNQTSMYLCASSSLGLANPWGGTDTQYFGPGTRLTVL.

The sample holds many counts of this clonotype. The chain has TRBV6-1 and TRBJ2-2, with D hard to call. The CDR3 covers 12 residues. V gave up 8 bases and J gave up 5 bases, with 9 bases separating them. The germline V gene has CDR1 MNHNS and CDR2 SASEGT. Written as DNA, the CDR3 is TGTGCCAGCGCCCCTACGACCGGGGAGCTGTTTTTT. Residues: CASAPTTGELFF.

The chain links TRBV4-1 to TRBJ2-5; 8 positions agree with TRBD2. V shed 6 bases and J 5 bases; nucleotides not matched to a gene: 17. Germline V gene sequence: CDR1 MGHRA, CDR2 YSYEKL. CDR3 length equals 17 residues. Here the CDR3 reads CASRHPRERERGETQYF. The CDR3 DNA reads TGCGCCAGCAGACACCCTAGGGAGCGGGAGAGGGGGGAGACCCAGTACTTC.

This CDR3 is CASSQEPATNEKLFF. CDR3 bases: TGCGCCAGCAGCCAAGAACCAGCAACTAATGAAAAACTGTTTTTT. The chain has TRBV4-1 and TRBJ1-4, with D uncertain. The CDR3 runs to 15 residues. The V end lost 0 bases, the J end lost 0 bases, and 5 bases lay between the germline ends. CDR1 and CDR2 (germline): MGHRA, YSYEKL.

The chain couples TRBV6-5 to TRBJ1-2; 7 bases line up with TRBD1. Germline V gene data show CDR1 as MNHEY and CDR2 as SVGAGI. The V gene end was trimmed by 0 bases and the J gene end by 5 bases; junction bases not matched to a gene: 12. This CDR3 has 17 residues. The CDR3 region has the DNA TGTGCCAGCAGTTACTCGATTGGGACAGAGGATGATTATGGCTACACCTTC. This gives the protein CASSYSIGTEDDYGYTF.

The chain uses TRBV6-2 or TRBV6-3 and TRBJ2-7; D might be TRBD1 or TRBD2, each matching 5 bases. From germline, CDR1 is MNHEY and CDR2 SVGEGT. Trimming left V 2 bases short and J 2 bases short, with 10 bases between. The CDR3 extends over 14 amino acids. The CDR3 here is CASSYPGTTYEQYV. The CDR3 DNA reads TGTGCCAGCAGTTACCCAGGGACCACCTACGAGCAGTACGTC.

This chain uses TRBV20-1 with TRBJ1-5, with 10 bases fitting TRBD1. V lost 3 bases and J lost 2; bases outside the gene matches: 10. The CDR3 extends over 17 amino acids. Germline values: CDR1 DFQATT, CDR2 SNEGSKA (reference sequence). The CDR3 DNA reads as TGCAGTGCTAGGGAACGACAGGGGGCGCTAGGCAATCAGCCCCAGCATTTT. Translation: CSARERQGALGNQPQHF.

This clonotype came up a few times. The CDR3 bases are TGTGCCAGCAGCTTAGTCCCGGACAGGGATTCACCCCTCCACTTT. It specifies CASSLVPDRDSPLHF. This chain uses TRBV7-9 with TRBJ1-6; TRBD1 matches 8 bases. Looked up from germline, CDR1 is SEHNR and CDR2 is FQNEAQ (reference sequence). The CDR3 is 15 amino acids. The J segment lost 8 bases and the V segment lost 1 base, leaving 4 bases of the junction unmatched.

This clonotype appeared a few times. The CDR3 bases are TGTGCCAGCAGCCCGGGACAGGGTCGTTACAATGAGCAGTTCTTC. Amino acid sequence: CASSPGQGRYNEQFF. The chain is built from TRBV7-6 and TRBJ2-1, with TRBD1 matching 9 bases. This CDR3 region has 15 residues. The germline CDR1 and CDR2 sequences are SGHVS and FNYEAQ. After removal of 5 bases from V and 4 bases from J, the junction contained 6 bases not matched to a gene.

This clonotype appeared a few times. This chain uses TRBV28 with TRBJ2-7, with D hard to call. The CDR3 totals 13 residues. V was clipped by 6 bases and J by 1 base, with 10 bases between them. The V gene's germline CDR1 is MDHEN and CDR2 SYDVKM. DNA of the CDR3: TGTGCCAGCAGATTGCCCACGTCCTACGAGCAGTACTTC. Translated: CASRLPTSYEQYF.

This clonotype was seen more than once but under ten times. The J gene is TRBJ1-3, the V gene TRBV29-1; D gene ambiguous. V lost 7 bases to trimming and J lost 0 bases, with 10 bases between them. The CDR3 contains 13 residues. CDR1 and CDR2 (germline): SQVTM, ANQGSEA. As DNA, the CDR3 is TGCAGCGCTAACCCCCACTCTGGAAACACCATATATTTT. Amino acids: CSANPHSGNTIYF.

The rearrangement links TRBV6-2 or TRBV6-3 to TRBJ2-7; 11 bases line up with TRBD1. Germline CDR1 is MNHEY and CDR2 is SVGEGT. The V gene end was trimmed by 6 bases and the J gene end by 5 bases; junction bases not matched to a gene: 6. The CDR3 length is 14 residues. CDR3 sequence (DNA): TGTGCCAGCAGACCGGACAGGGGGCTCCACGAGCAGTACTTC. Protein: CASRPDRGLHEQYF.

This clonotype appeared a few times. The chain uses TRBV9 and TRBJ2-2; 11 bases match TRBD2. This CDR3 spans 17 amino acids. The V segment lost 0 bases and the J segment 0 bases; nucleotides outside the gene matches: 1. Looked up from germline, CDR1 is SGDLS and CDR2 is YYNGEE. In DNA form, the CDR3 reads TGTGCCAGCAGCGTAGTTAGCGGGGGGGCGAACACCGGGGAGCTGTTTTTT. Protein product: CASSVVSGGANTGELFF.

The rearrangement links TRBV20-1 to TRBJ1-2; D is undetermined. CDR3 length equals 13 residues. Germline values: CDR1 DFQATT, CDR2 SNEGSKA (reference sequence). Trimming pared 5 bases from V and 1 base from J, leaving 11 bases between. In DNA, the CDR3 is TGCAGTGCTCTTGACGGATTTAACTATGGCTACACCTTC. It specifies CSALDGFNYGYTF.

The rearrangement uses TRBV9 and TRBJ2-1, with D hard to call. The V end was cut by 0 bases, the J end by 5 bases, with 9 bases between. The germline CDR1 and CDR2 sequences are SGDLS and YYNGEE. The CDR3 covers 14 residues. The CDR3 DNA sequence: TGTGCCAGCAGCGTAGATGCGACGGACAATGAGCAGTTCTTC. It yields the protein CASSVDATDNEQFF.

The sample holds a few counts of this clonotype. The rearrangement uses TRBV5-1 and TRBJ2-1, with no clear D. Germline V gene sequence: CDR1 SGHRS, CDR2 YFSETQ. The V gene lost 1 base and the J gene lost 6 bases, with 11 bases spanning the gap. The CDR3 is 14 residues long. CDR3: CASSLTGRSNEQFF. In DNA, the CDR3 is TGCGCCAGCAGCTTGACTGGGCGATCCAATGAGCAGTTCTTC. Variable domain in full (rest from reference TRBV5-1 and TRBJ2-1): KAGVTQTPRYLIKTRGQQVTLSCSPISGHRSVSWYQQTPGQGLQFLFEYFSETQRNKGNFPGRFSGRQFSNSRSEMNVSTLELGDSALYLCASSLTGRSNEQFFGPGTRLTVL.

V is TRBV28 and J is TRBJ1-2, with D unresolved. The CDR3 runs 13 residues. Germline V gene data show CDR1 as MDHEN and CDR2 as SYDVKM. The germline V and J ends were trimmed by 4 bases and 3 bases, with 9 bases remaining between them. The CDR3 region has the DNA TGTGCCAGCAGTTACGGGGAGTACTATGGCTACACCTTC. Protein product: CASSYGEYYGYTF.

The chain is built from TRBV5-5 and TRBJ2-1, with unresolved D. V was pared by 0 bases and J by 5 bases, with 12 bases between. Germline V gene lookup returns CDR1 SGHKS and CDR2 YYEKEE (reference sequence). The CDR3 has 15 residues. The CDR3 sequence: CASSLGWARNNEQFF. As DNA, the CDR3 is TGTGCCAGCAGCTTGGGGTGGGCTCGAAACAATGAGCAGTTCTTC.

This clonotype occurred a few times. The chain employs TRBV5-1 and TRBJ2-1; D is undetermined. Germline loops: CDR1 SGHRS, CDR2 YFSETQ. The CDR3 sequence is 13 residues long. The V end lost 1 base, the J end lost 8 bases, and 10 bases lay between the germline ends. The CDR3: CASSLLSRDEQFF. CDR3 coding DNA: TGCGCCAGCAGCTTGCTTAGTCGCGATGAGCAGTTCTTC. The complete variable domain, with remaining parts taken from reference TRBV5-1 and TRBJ2-1, reads KAGVTQTPRYLIKTRGQQVTLSCSPISGHRSVSWYQQTPGQGLQFLFEYFSETQRNKGNFPGRFSGRQFSNSRSEMNVSTLELGDSALYLCASSLLSRDEQFFGPGTRLTVL.

This clonotype turned up a few times. V is TRBV28 and J is TRBJ1-3; D remains ambiguous. V was trimmed by 1 base and J by 0 bases, leaving 10 bases between them. Germline V gene data show CDR1 as MDHEN and CDR2 as SYDVKM. The CDR3 extends over 16 amino acids. CDR3: CASSLSPLSSGNTIYF. The CDR3 DNA sequence: TGTGCCAGCAGTTTATCGCCGTTGAGCTCTGGAAACACCATATATTTT.

The chain links TRBV5-5 to TRBJ2-4; 9 bases are shared with TRBD1. This CDR3 is 17 amino acids long. The V segment lost 3 bases and the J segment 2 bases; nucleotides outside the gene matches: 9. Germline loops: CDR1 SGHKS, CDR2 YYEKEE (reference sequence). CDR3 in DNA: TGTGCCAGCAGCTCCCCTCGGACAGGGGATTCCAAAAACATTCAGTACTTC. Protein sequence: CASSSPRTGDSKNIQYF.

This clonotype was found a few times. The V call is TRBV12-3 or TRBV12-4, the J call TRBJ1-3; D remains ambiguous. CDR3 length equals 14 residues. V was pared by 3 bases and J by 7 bases, with 13 bases between. In DNA form, the CDR3 reads TGTGCCAGCAGTTTTGAGTCGTCGGGGAACACCATATATTTT. Its translation: CASSFESSGNTIYF.

The V and J genes are TRBV7-3 and TRBJ2-7, with D tentatively TRBD1 (5 bases). The CDR3 contains 14 residues. The germline V and J ends were trimmed by 2 bases and 1 base, with 9 bases remaining between them. Germline V gene data show CDR1 as SGHTA and CDR2 as FQGTGA. The CDR3 region has the DNA TGTGCCAGCAGCTTATATCCAGGGTCCTACGAGCAGTACTTC. Protein sequence: CASSLYPGSYEQYF.

This clonotype was counted many times. The V gene is TRBV7-9, the J gene TRBJ2-7, with D unclear. The ends were cut back, 1 base at V and 3 bases at J, with 7 bases in the middle. Germline values: CDR1 SEHNR, CDR2 FQNEAQ (reference sequence). The CDR3 contains 13 residues. CDR3 sequence: CASSLGTNYEQYF. The CDR3 DNA reads TGTGCCAGCAGCTTAGGGACCAACTACGAGCAGTACTTC.